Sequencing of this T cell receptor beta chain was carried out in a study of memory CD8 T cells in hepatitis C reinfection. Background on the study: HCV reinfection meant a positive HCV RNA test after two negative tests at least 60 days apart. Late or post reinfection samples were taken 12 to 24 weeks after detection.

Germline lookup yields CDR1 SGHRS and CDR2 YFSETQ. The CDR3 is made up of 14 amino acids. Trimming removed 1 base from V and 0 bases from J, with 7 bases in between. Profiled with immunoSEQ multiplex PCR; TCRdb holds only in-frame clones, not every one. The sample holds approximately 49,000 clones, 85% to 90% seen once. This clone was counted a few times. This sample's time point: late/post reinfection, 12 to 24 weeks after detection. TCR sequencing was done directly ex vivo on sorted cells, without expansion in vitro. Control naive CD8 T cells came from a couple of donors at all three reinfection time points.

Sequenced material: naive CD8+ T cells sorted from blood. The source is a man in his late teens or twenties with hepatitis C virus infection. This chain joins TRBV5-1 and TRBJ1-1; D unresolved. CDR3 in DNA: TGCGCCAGCAGCTTGCTGAGGATGAACACTGAAGCTTTCTTT. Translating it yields CASSLLRMNTEAFF.